Presented here are 29 T cell receptor beta chains from one specimen sequenced in a study of blood T cell repertoires in COVID-19 (dated by TCRdb to between 2020 and 2021). Libraries were prepared through the immunoSEQ multiplex PCR assay. In TCRdb, the immuneACCESS table is reduced to in-frame sequences with V and J assigned. These tables do not hold every clone; where another copy was compared, an unresolved V gene accounts for under half, and the others remain unexplained. The sample table records about 73,000 clones; 65% to 90% of these occur just once. The ten largest clones capture around 6% of the sample. The specimen sequenced was peripheral blood. The receptors were sampled from a woman aged 55-70 years with acute or convalescent COVID-19.

The chain links TRBV27 to TRBJ1-2; D possibly corresponds to TRBD1 (6 bases). V lost 6 bases, J lost 4 bases, and 12 bases lay in between. CDR1 and CDR2 from the germline V gene are MNHEY and SMNVEV (reference sequence). The CDR3 runs 13 residues. The CDR3 protein is CASSIQGTYGYTF. The CDR3 nucleotides are TGTGCCAGCAGCATACAGGGAACCTATGGCTACACCTTC.

The genes are TRBV27 and TRBJ2-7, with D perhaps TRBD2 (6 bases). Looked up from germline, CDR1 is MNHEY and CDR2 is SMNVEV (reference sequence). V was shortened by 4 bases and J by 0 bases, with 16 bases between the two germline ends. The CDR3 consists of 16 residues. The CDR3, as DNA: TGTGCCAGCAGTTCCAGGGACTCAGGAAGCTCCTACGAGCAGTACTTC. Translating gives CASSSRDSGSSYEQYF.

This clone occurred a few times. The chain has TRBV4-1 and TRBJ1-2; tentatively, D is TRBD1 (5 bases). V gave up 1 base and J gave up 6 bases, with 12 bases separating them. This CDR3 is 14 amino acids long. Germline-derived CDR1 and CDR2 are MGHRA and YSYEKL. The CDR3, as DNA: TGCGCCAGCAGCCAAGGGGGACTGGGAGATGGCTACACCTTC. It codes for CASSQGGLGDGYTF.

This clone was counted between two and nine times. The chain carries TRBV20-1 and TRBJ2-1; 8 bases map to TRBD2. Germline V gene data show CDR1 as DFQATT and CDR2 as SNEGSKA (reference sequence). V shed 3 bases, J shed 8 bases, and the junction held 12 bases outside the gene matches. This CDR3 has 15 residues. CDR3 region: CSASYTWIAGHEQFF. DNA for the CDR3: TGCAGTGCTAGTTATACGTGGATAGCGGGGCATGAGCAGTTCTTC.

The chain is built from TRBV2 and TRBJ2-3, with 7 nucleotides matching TRBD2. This CDR3 comprises 15 residues. From germline, CDR1 is SNHLY and CDR2 FYNNEI. V shed 7 bases, J shed 0 bases, and the junction held 7 bases outside the gene matches. The CDR3: CASKERGYSTDTQYF. The DNA for the CDR3 is TGTGCCAGCAAGGAGCGGGGTTATAGCACAGATACGCAGTATTTT.

The gene calls are TRBV30 and TRBJ1-1; no definite D call. V was trimmed by 1 base and J by 0 bases, leaving 6 bases between them. From germline, CDR1 is GTSNPN and CDR2 SVGIG (reference sequence). This CDR3 comprises 13 residues. The CDR3 nucleotides read TGTGCCTGGAGTGGGCAGATGAACACTGAAGCTTTCTTT. Translation gives CAWSGQMNTEAFF.

The table lists this clone with a few counts. V and J are TRBV5-8 and TRBJ1-1; D is unresolved. CDR3 length equals 17 residues. CDR1 is SGHTS, CDR2 YDEGEE, per germline. Trimming stripped 4 bases from V and 7 bases from J, with 26 bases between. The CDR3 here is CASSPHTSDGIRNEAFF. DNA of the CDR3: TGTGCCAGCAGCCCTCATACTTCGGACGGGATCCGGAATGAAGCTTTCTTT. The full variable domain, its missing parts supplied by reference TRBV5-8 and TRBJ1-1, is EAGVTQSPTHLIKTRGQQATLRCSPISGHTSVYWYQQALGLGLQFLLWYDEGEERNRGNFPPRFSGRQFPNYSSELNVNALELEDSALYLCASSPHTSDGIRNEAFFGQGTRLTVV.

This rearrangement joins TRBV29-1 to TRBJ2-2; 10 bases are shared with TRBD2. Per the germline V gene, CDR1 is SQVTM and CDR2 is ANQGSEA. After removal of 3 bases from V and 2 bases from J, the junction contained 3 bases not matched to a gene. The CDR3 length is 15 residues. CDR3 residues: CSVEERGGNTGELFF. For the CDR3, the DNA is TGCAGCGTTGAGGAGCGGGGGGGTAACACCGGGGAGCTGTTTTTT.

Only a few counts were recorded for this clone. The CDR3 coding sequence is TGTGCCACCTCGGACAGGAACAATGAAAAACTGTTTTTT. As protein: CATSDRNNEKLFF. The J gene is TRBJ1-4, the V gene TRBV10-3; 7 nucleotides match TRBD1. V lost 10 bases to trimming and J lost 5 bases; unmatched junction nucleotides: 7. The V gene's germline CDR1 is ENHRY and CDR2 SYGVKD. There are 13 residues in the CDR3.

A few counts support this clone. V gene TRBV20-1 combines with J gene TRBJ1-2; no clear D gene. Trimming removed 7 bases from V and 5 bases from J, with 11 bases in between. The germline gives CDR1 DFQATT, CDR2 SNEGSKA (reference sequence). CDR3 length: 11 residues. In DNA form, the CDR3 reads TGCAGTGTCCCGAAACAATATGGCTACACCTTC. Residues: CSVPKQYGYTF.

The chain couples TRBV24-1 to TRBJ2-2; the D gene is possibly TRBD2 (7 bases). The CDR3 sequence is 14 residues long. Germline V gives CDR1 KGHDR, CDR2 SFDVKD. Trimming cost V 10 bases and J 3 bases, with 14 bases left between them. CDR3: CATSGGPDTGELFF. CDR3 nucleotides: TGTGCCACTTCCGGGGGGCCTGACACCGGGGAGCTGTTTTTT.

The rearrangement uses TRBV5-6 and TRBJ1-5, with a possible D match to TRBD1 (6 bases). The CDR3 is 15 amino acids. V was cut by 2 bases and J by 5 bases, with 14 bases left in between. The germline gives CDR1 SGHDT, CDR2 YYEEEE. CDR3 in DNA: TGTGCCAGCAGCTTCTACAGGGTCGCCGATCAGCCCCAGCATTTT. Translation: CASSFYRVADQPQHF. The full variable domain, rest sourced from reference TRBV5-6 and TRBJ1-5, is DAGVTQSPTHLIKTRGQQVTLRCSPKSGHDTVSWYQQALGQGPQFIFQYYEEEERQRGNFPDRFSGHQFPNYSSELNVNALLLGDSALYLCASSFYRVADQPQHFGDGTRLSIL.

The gene calls are TRBV24-1 and TRBJ2-3, with D perhaps matching TRBD1 (6 bases). With 7 bases removed from V and 1 base from J, the gap between germline ends came to 17 bases. Germline V lookup: CDR1 KGHDR, CDR2 SFDVKD. The CDR3 extends over 16 amino acids. CDR3 nucleotide sequence: TGTGCCACCAGCGGAAAGACAGAGGGGGGCACAGATACGCAGTATTTT. This gives the protein CATSGKTEGGTDTQYF.

This clone was observed once. V and J are TRBV11-1 and TRBJ1-1; D gene unclear. CDR3 size: 15 residues. V was trimmed by 8 bases and J by 2 bases, leaving 18 bases between them. CDR1 and CDR2 from the germline V gene are SGHAT and FQDESV (reference sequence). CDR3 nucleotide sequence: TGTGCCAGCCGGGATGCTGGGGTAACTAACACTGAAGCTTTCTTT. Protein: CASRDAGVTNTEAFF.

The chain carries TRBV4-1 and TRBJ2-3; possible D gene TRBD1, 6 bases. V lost 4 bases and J 1 base, leaving 15 bases between the germline ends. Germline CDR1 MGHRA, CDR2 YSYEKL. The CDR3 is 16 amino acids. The CDR3 DNA is TGCGCCAGCAGCCCGGGCCGGGACACGCGCACAGATACGCAGTATTTT. Translated: CASSPGRDTRTDTQYF.

The chain is built from TRBV5-6 and TRBJ2-3, with a possible D match to TRBD2 (6 bases). Trimming left V 1 base short and J 0 bases short, with 9 bases between. Germline V gene lookup returns CDR1 SGHDT and CDR2 YYEEEE. CDR3 length equals 15 residues. This chain's CDR3 is CASSLLAGSTDTQYF. DNA of the CDR3: TGTGCCAGCAGCTTGTTGGCGGGGAGCACAGATACGCAGTATTTT.

V usage is TRBV9 and J usage is TRBJ1-1; no clear D. The V and J ends lost 4 bases and 4 bases respectively, with 11 bases between them. The CDR3 covers 13 residues. The germline V gene has CDR1 SGDLS and CDR2 YYNGEE. CDR3 coding DNA: TGTGCCAGCAGCCCCCCGTGGGCCACTGAAGCTTTCTTT. Translating gives CASSPPWATEAFF. Full variable domain (remainder filled in from reference TRBV9 and TRBJ1-1): DSGVTQTPKHLITATGQRVTLRCSPRSGDLSVYWYQQSLDQGLQFLIQYYNGEERAKGNILERFSAQQFPDLHSELNLSSLELGDSALYFCASSPPWATEAFFGQGTRLTVV.

The chain employs TRBV28 and TRBJ2-3, with TRBD1 matching 7 bases. Losses at the gene ends were 4 bases for V and 5 bases for J; bases not matched to a gene: 9. Germline loops: CDR1 MDHEN, CDR2 SYDVKM. This CDR3 region has 15 residues. CDR3 nucleotide sequence: TGTGCCAGCAGTTCCTCCGGGACAGCGCAAGATACGCAGTATTTT. It is translated as CASSSSGTAQDTQYF.

The chain recombines TRBV18 with TRBJ1-3; weak D call: TRBD1 (5 bases). The V and J ends lost 3 bases and 0 bases respectively, with 15 bases between them. Per germline, CDR1 KGHSH and CDR2 LQKENI. There are 17 residues in the CDR3. CDR3: CASSPPDNLNSGNTIYF. CDR3 DNA: TGTGCCAGCTCACCTCCGGACAATCTCAACTCTGGAAACACCATATATTTT.

The V call is TRBV7-8, the J call TRBJ2-1; 8 bases fit TRBD1. This CDR3 region has 15 residues. V gave up 8 bases and J gave up 5 bases; unmatched junction bases: 11. CDR1 SGHVS and CDR2 FQNEAQ come from the germline V gene. The CDR3: CASGTGTGLNNEQFF. CDR3 in DNA: TGTGCCAGCGGAACCGGGACAGGCCTTAACAATGAGCAGTTCTTC.

The chain has TRBV25-1 and TRBJ2-7, with TRBD1 as a possible D gene (6 bases). Looked up from germline, CDR1 is MGHDK and CDR2 is SYGVNS. The CDR3 runs to 14 residues. Trimming pared 7 bases from V and 0 bases from J, leaving 13 bases between. The CDR3 DNA reads TGTGCCAGCACTCCGGACAGAGACTCCTACGAGCAGTACTTC. It codes for CASTPDRDSYEQYF.

The chain employs TRBV6-1 and TRBJ1-4; possible D gene TRBD1, 6 bases. With 2 bases removed from V and 8 bases from J, the gap between germline ends came to 12 bases. Germline V lookup: CDR1 MNHNS, CDR2 SASEGT. The CDR3 consists of 14 residues. The CDR3 reads CASSERGLGEKLFF. CDR3 nucleotides: TGTGCCAGCAGTGAAAGGGGGTTAGGGGAAAAACTGTTTTTT.

V and J are TRBV29-1 and TRBJ2-3, with 8 positions matching TRBD1. Germline V gives CDR1 SQVTM, CDR2 ANQGSEA. The CDR3 is 13 amino acids. V shed 6 bases, J shed 3 bases, and the junction held 5 bases outside the gene matches. The CDR3 protein is CSVITGGTDTQYF. The CDR3, as DNA: TGCAGCGTCATAACAGGGGGGACAGATACGCAGTATTTT.

The chain employs TRBV7-6 and TRBJ2-3, with 11 bases aligning to TRBD2. V was clipped by 7 bases and J by 9 bases; unmatched bases: 12. CDR1 is SGHVS, CDR2 FNYEAQ, per germline. This CDR3 contains 15 residues. The CDR3 loop reads CASTQTSGGSGTQYF. The DNA of the CDR3 is TGTGCCAGCACCCAAACTAGCGGGGGCTCAGGGACGCAGTATTTT.

In this sample, this clone turned up once. The V call is TRBV6-5, the J call TRBJ2-2; 11 bases map to TRBD1. The CDR3 spans 15 residues. CDR1 is MNHEY, CDR2 SVGAGI, per germline. V lost 8 bases and J lost 0; bases outside the gene matches: 2. The CDR3 DNA sequence: TGTGCCAGCGGACAGGGGGCTGCGAACACCGGGGAGCTGTTTTTT. This codes for CASGQGAANTGELFF.

This clone appeared once. The V call is TRBV2, the J call TRBJ2-7, with TRBD1 matching 7 bases. The CDR3 has 14 residues. Germline-derived CDR1 and CDR2 are SNHLY and FYNNEI. Trimming took 3 bases from V and 5 from J; bases not matched to a gene: 7. DNA of the CDR3: TGTGCCAGCAGTGACGGACAGGTTTGGGACGAGCAGTACTTC. Translated, it gives CASSDGQVWDEQYF.

The genes are TRBV6-1 and TRBJ1-2; D gene uncertain. The CDR3 is 13 amino acids. The V end lost 1 base, the J end lost 5 bases, and 8 bases lay between the germline ends. The V gene's germline CDR1 is MNHNS and CDR2 SASEGT. In nucleotides, the CDR3 is TGTGCCAGCAGTGAAGACGGGTTGTATGGCTACACCTTC. This encodes CASSEDGLYGYTF.

The chain joins TRBV10-3 to TRBJ2-7; a weak D match, TRBD1 (6 bases). The CDR3 sequence is 14 residues long. V was pared by 7 bases and J by 3 bases, with 16 bases between. CDR1 is ENHRY, CDR2 SYGVKD, per germline. CDR3 nucleotide sequence: TGTGCCATCAAGGGGGAGCGGTGGGGCTACGAGCAGTACTTC. The encoded protein is CAIKGERWGYEQYF.

The chain joins TRBV5-6 to TRBJ1-3; 7 positions agree with TRBD1. CDR3 length equals 14 residues. J lost 3 bases, V lost 0 bases, and 0 bases had no gene match. Germline CDR1 reads SGHDT; CDR2 reads YYEEEE. The CDR3 coding sequence is TGTGCCAGCAGCTTGGGGACAGGTGGAAACACCATATATTTT. Encoded protein: CASSLGTGGNTIYF.